This T cell receptor beta chain stems from a study of response to subunit inactivated influenza vaccine. Study results and caveats: Authors suggested each seasonal influenza vaccination recruits few new T cells.

TCRdb reprocessed the RT-PCR reads via MiXCR and lists one record per CDR3 protein. This table holds 150,000 to 200,000 distinct CDR3 sequences, about 10% found once. Regarding this clonotype: What it binds is unknown.

The TCR sequence derives from a man between 50 and 75 years old who received an inactivated influenza vaccine. The source material was CD8+ T cells sorted from PBMCs, sampled around 25 months after vaccination.

The CDR3 region has the DNA TGTGCAAGTCGCCCGTGTCGACAGGGGTATAAGAACACTGAAGCTTTCTTT. Its translation is CASRPCRQGYKNTEAFF. The chain uses TRBV12-2 and TRBJ1-1; TRBD1, the D gene given by the table, was not confirmed from the DNA. TRBV12-2 is classified as a pseudogene. The CDR3 consists of 17 residues.